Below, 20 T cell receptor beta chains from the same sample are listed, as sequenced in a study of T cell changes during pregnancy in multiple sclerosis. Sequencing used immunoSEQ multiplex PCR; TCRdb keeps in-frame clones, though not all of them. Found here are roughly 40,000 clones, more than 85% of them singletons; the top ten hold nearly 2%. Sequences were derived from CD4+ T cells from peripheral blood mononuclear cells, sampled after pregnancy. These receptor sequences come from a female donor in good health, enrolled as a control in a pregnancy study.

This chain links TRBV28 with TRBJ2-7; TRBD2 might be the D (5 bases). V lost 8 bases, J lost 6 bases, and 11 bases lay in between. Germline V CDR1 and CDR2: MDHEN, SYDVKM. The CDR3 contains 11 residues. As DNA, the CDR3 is TGTGCCAGCCGAGGGTATCTCGAGCAGTACTTC. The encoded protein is CASRGYLEQYF. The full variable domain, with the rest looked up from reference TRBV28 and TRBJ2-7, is DVKVTQSSRYLVKRTGEKVFLECVQDMDHENMFWYRQDPGLGLRLIYFSYDVKMKEKGDIPEGYSVSREKKERFSLILESASTNQTSMYLCASRGYLEQYFGPGTRLTVT.

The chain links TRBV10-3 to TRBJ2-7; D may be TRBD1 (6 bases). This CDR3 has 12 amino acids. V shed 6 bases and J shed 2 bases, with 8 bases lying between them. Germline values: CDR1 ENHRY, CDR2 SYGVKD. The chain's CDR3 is CAISGDTYEQYF. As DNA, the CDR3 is TGTGCCATCAGCGGGGACACCTACGAGCAGTACTTC.

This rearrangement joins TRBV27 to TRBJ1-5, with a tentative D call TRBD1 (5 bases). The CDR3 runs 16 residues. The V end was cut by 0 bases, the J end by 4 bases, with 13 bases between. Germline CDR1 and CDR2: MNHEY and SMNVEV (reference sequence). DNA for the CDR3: TGTGCCAGCAGTTTATCGGGGGGGTTTGGTAATCAGCCCCAGCATTTT. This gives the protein CASSLSGGFGNQPQHF.

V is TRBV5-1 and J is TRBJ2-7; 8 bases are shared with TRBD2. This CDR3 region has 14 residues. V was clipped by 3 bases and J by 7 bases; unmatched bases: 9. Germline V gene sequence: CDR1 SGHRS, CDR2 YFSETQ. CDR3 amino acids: CASSSRSGSGEQYF. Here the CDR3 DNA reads TGCGCCAGCAGCTCCCGGAGCGGGAGTGGTGAGCAGTACTTC.

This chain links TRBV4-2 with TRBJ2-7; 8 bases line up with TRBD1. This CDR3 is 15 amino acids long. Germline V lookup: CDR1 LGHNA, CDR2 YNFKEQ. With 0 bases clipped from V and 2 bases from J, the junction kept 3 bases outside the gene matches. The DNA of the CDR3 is TGTGCCAGCAGCCAAGACCGGACAGGGACCTACGAGCAGTACTTC. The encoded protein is CASSQDRTGTYEQYF.

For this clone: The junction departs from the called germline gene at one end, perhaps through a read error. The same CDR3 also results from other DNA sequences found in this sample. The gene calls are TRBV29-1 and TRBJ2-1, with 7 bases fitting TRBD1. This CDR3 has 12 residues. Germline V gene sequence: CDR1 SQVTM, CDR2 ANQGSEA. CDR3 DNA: TGCAGCGTCGAAGGGGGCTCGAATGAGCAGTTCTTC. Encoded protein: CSVEGGSNEQFF.

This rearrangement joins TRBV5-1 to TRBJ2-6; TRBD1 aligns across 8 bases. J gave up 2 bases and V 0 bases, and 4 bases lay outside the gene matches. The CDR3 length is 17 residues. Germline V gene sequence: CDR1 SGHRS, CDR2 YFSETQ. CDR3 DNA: TGCGCCAGCAGCTTGGGCAGGGGGCGGACTGGGGCCAACGTCCTGACTTTC. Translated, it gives CASSLGRGRTGANVLTF. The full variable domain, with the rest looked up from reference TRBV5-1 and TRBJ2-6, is KAGVTQTPRYLIKTRGQQVTLSCSPISGHRSVSWYQQTPGQGLQFLFEYFSETQRNKGNFPGRFSGRQFSNSRSEMNVSTLELGDSALYLCASSLGRGRTGANVLTFGAGSRLTVL.

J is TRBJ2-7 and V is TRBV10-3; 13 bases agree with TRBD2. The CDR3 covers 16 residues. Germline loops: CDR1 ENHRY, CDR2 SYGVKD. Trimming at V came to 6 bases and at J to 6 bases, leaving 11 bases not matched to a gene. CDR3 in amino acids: CAIRGLGTSGKGEQYF. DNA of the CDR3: TGTGCCATCAGGGGGCTCGGGACTAGCGGGAAAGGCGAGCAGTACTTC.

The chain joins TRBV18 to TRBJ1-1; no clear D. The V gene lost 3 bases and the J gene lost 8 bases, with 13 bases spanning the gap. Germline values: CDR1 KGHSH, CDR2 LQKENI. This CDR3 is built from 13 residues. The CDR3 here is CASSPSPREEAFF. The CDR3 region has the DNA TGTGCCAGCTCACCGTCTCCTAGGGAGGAAGCTTTCTTT.

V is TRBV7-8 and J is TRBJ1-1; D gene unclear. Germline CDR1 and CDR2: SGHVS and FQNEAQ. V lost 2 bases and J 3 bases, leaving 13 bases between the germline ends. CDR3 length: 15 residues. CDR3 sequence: CASSLRWAGDTEAFF. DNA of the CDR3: TGTGCCAGCAGCTTACGGTGGGCCGGGGACACTGAAGCTTTCTTT.

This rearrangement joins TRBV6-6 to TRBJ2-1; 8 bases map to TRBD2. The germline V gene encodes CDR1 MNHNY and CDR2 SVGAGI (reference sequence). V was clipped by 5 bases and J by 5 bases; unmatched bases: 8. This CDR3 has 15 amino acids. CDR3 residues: CASSPTGGPHNEQFF. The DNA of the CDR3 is TGTGCCAGCAGTCCCACGGGGGGGCCCCACAATGAGCAGTTCTTC.

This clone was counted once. CDR3 coding DNA: TGTGCCAGCAGCTTAGCCGTAGCAAATGAAAAACTGTTTTTT. Encoded protein: CASSLAVANEKLFF. This chain connects TRBV11-2 to TRBJ1-4, with D hard to call. The length of the CDR3 is 14 residues. Trimming took 1 base from V and 5 from J, leaving 8 bases between them. CDR1 is SGHAT, CDR2 FQNNGV, per germline.

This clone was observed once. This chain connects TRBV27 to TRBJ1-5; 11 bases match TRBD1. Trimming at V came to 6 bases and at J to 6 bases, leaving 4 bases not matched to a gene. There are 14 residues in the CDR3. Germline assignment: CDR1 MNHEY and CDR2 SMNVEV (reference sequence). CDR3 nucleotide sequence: TGTGCCAGCAGCTATGGACAGGGGGCTCAGCCCCAGCATTTT. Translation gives CASSYGQGAQPQHF.

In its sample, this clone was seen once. The CDR3 region has the DNA TGTGCCAGCAGTGAATACGAAAGGACAGGGGGATCACCCCTCCACTTT. Protein sequence: CASSEYERTGGSPLHF. This chain joins TRBV6-1 and TRBJ1-6, with TRBD1 matching 10 bases. This CDR3 has 16 residues. After removal of 2 bases from V and 10 bases from J, the junction contained 8 bases not matched to a gene. The germline gives CDR1 MNHNS, CDR2 SASEGT.

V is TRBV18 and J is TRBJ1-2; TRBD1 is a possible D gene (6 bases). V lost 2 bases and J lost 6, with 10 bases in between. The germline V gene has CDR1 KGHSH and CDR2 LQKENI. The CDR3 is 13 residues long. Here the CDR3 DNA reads TGTGCCAGCTCACCAGACAGGTCCGATGGCTACACCTTC. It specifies CASSPDRSDGYTF.

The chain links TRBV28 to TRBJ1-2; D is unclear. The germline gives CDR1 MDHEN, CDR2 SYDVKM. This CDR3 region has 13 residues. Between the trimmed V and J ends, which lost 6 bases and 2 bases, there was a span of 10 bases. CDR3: CASSLARNYGYTF. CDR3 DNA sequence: TGTGCCAGCAGCCTGGCCAGAAACTATGGCTACACCTTC.

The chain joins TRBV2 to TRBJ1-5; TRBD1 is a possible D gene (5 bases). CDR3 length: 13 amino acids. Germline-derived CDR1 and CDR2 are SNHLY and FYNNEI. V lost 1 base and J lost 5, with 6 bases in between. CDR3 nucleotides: TGTGCCAGCAGTGAAGGGGGCTATCAGCCCCAGCATTTT. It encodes CASSEGGYQPQHF.

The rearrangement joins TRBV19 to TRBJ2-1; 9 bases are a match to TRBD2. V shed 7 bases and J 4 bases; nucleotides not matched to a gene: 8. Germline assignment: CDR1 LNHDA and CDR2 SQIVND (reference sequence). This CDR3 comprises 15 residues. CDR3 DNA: TGTGCCAGTATGGATTCTAGCGGGGTTTACAATGAGCAGTTCTTC. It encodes CASMDSSGVYNEQFF.

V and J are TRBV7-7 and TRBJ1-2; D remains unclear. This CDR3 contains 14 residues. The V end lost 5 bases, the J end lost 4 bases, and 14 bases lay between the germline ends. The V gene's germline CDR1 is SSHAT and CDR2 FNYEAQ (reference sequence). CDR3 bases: TGTGCCAGCAGCCCCCTGAGCGGTTCCTATGGCTACACCTTC. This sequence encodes CASSPLSGSYGYTF. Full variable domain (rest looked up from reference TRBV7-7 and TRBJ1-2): GAGVSQSPRYKVTKRGQDVTLRCDPISSHATLYWYQQALGQGPEFLTYFNYEAQPDKSGLPSDRFSAERPEGSISTLTIQRTEQRDSAMYRCASSPLSGSYGYTFGSGTRLTVV.

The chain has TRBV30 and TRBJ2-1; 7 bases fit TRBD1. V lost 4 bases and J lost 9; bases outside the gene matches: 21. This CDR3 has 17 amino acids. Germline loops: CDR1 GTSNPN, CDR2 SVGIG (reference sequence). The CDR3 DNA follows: TGTGCCTGGAACTCGGGCGAGGTCAGCCGAGGGGGCAGTGAGCAGTTCTTC. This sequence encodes CAWNSGEVSRGGSEQFF.